These 12 T cell receptor beta chains were sequenced from one sample in a study of PD-1 blockade in classical Hodgkin lymphoma. The table came from immunoSEQ multiplex PCR; TCRdb's copy has only in-frame clones and leaves some out. The sample lists more than 10,000 clones; roughly 76% were seen once. After autologous stem cell transplantation all patients relapsed, and prior brentuximab vedotin exposure differed between cohorts. The sample in question was peripheral blood mononuclear cells (PBMCs), obtained at baseline. The receptors shown here come from a human donor with classical Hodgkin lymphoma.

The J gene is TRBJ2-7, the V gene TRBV7-8; 9 nucleotides agree with TRBD1. CDR1 and CDR2 from the germline V gene are SGHVS and FQNEAQ. The CDR3 spans 15 residues. Trimming cost V 5 bases and J 7 bases; bases outside gene matches: 12. DNA for the CDR3: TGTGCCAGCAGCCGACAGGGGACAGGGATAAAGGAGCAGTACTTC. Translated: CASSRQGTGIKEQYF.

This clone has more than one count but fewer than ten. CDR3 nucleotide sequence: TGTGCCAGCAGACCCGGACTGGATTCCTACGAGCAGTACTTC. Protein sequence: CASRPGLDSYEQYF. The chain carries TRBV6-6 and TRBJ2-7; possible D gene TRBD2, 5 bases. Germline V gives CDR1 MNHNY, CDR2 SVGAGI (reference sequence). The CDR3 consists of 14 residues. V was shortened by 6 bases and J by 1 base, with 13 bases between the two germline ends.

The chain is built from TRBV15 and TRBJ2-3; D perhaps matches TRBD2 (6 bases). Per the germline V gene, CDR1 is LNHNV and CDR2 is YYDKDF (reference sequence). Trimming removed 1 base from V and 0 bases from J, with 8 bases in between. The CDR3 totals 15 residues. The CDR3 DNA follows: TGTGCCACCAGCAGAGGGGCGGGAAGCACAGATACGCAGTATTTT. Its protein product is CATSRGAGSTDTQYF.

The sample holds one count of this clone. The V and J genes are TRBV27 and TRBJ1-3; D may be TRBD1 (6 bases). Germline CDR1 and CDR2: MNHEY and SMNVEV (reference sequence). V dropped 6 bases and J dropped 0 bases, with 18 bases sitting between them. The length of the CDR3 is 17 residues. The CDR3 sequence: CASSPGGGPFSGNTIYF. The DNA for the CDR3 is TGTGCCAGCAGCCCCGGCGGGGGCCCCTTCTCTGGAAACACCATATATTTT.

CDR3 in amino acids: CASGSDFMNTGELFF. CDR3 bases: TGTGCTAGTGGTTCTGACTTCATGAACACCGGGGAGCTGTTTTTT. The genes are TRBV12-5 and TRBJ2-2; unclear D gene. Germline V lookup: CDR1 LGHNT, CDR2 FRNRAP. The CDR3 sequence is 15 residues long. V was trimmed by 4 bases and J by 1 base, leaving 10 bases between them.

V gene TRBV7-2 combines with J gene TRBJ2-7; D gene unclear. The CDR3 extends over 13 amino acids. Germline CDR1 SGHTA, CDR2 FQGNSA. V was clipped by 0 bases and J by 2 bases, with 5 bases between them. CDR3 DNA: TGTGCCAGCAGCTTAGCGCCCGCCTACGAGCAGTACTTC. This codes for CASSLAPAYEQYF.

The chain combines TRBV18 with TRBJ2-5; D is ambiguous. The V end lost 3 bases, the J end lost 2 bases, and 13 bases lay between the germline ends. Germline loops: CDR1 KGHSH, CDR2 LQKENI. The length of the CDR3 is 15 residues. The CDR3 DNA sequence: TGTGCCAGCTCACCCGCAAATTACGCTCAAGAGACCCAGTACTTC. Its translation: CASSPANYAQETQYF. Full variable domain (remainder filled in from reference TRBV18 and TRBJ2-5): NAGVMQNPRHLVRRRGQEARLRCSPMKGHSHVYWYRQLPEEGLKFMVYLQKENIIDESGMPKERFSAEFPKEGPSILRIQQVVRGDSAAYFCASSPANYAQETQYFGPGTRLLVL.

By proportion, this clone is medium-sized. The chain joins TRBV10-2 to TRBJ2-7; no reliable D call. The CDR3 runs to 12 residues. V lost 3 bases and J lost 6, with 9 bases in between. Germline-derived CDR1 and CDR2 are WSHSY and SAAADI. The CDR3 nucleotides read TGCGCCAGCAGTGAACTGCTCGCCGAGCAGTACTTC. Protein: CASSELLAEQYF.

This chain connects TRBV4-1 to TRBJ2-6; possibly TRBD2 for D (5 bases). The V end lost 0 bases, the J end lost 4 bases, and 13 bases lay between the germline ends. The CDR3 consists of 17 residues. Germline CDR1 reads MGHRA; CDR2 reads YSYEKL. CDR3 DNA: TGCGCCAGCAGCCAAGATTTGAGCGGATTCGGGGCCAACGTCCTGACTTTC. It yields the protein CASSQDLSGFGANVLTF.

The V gene is TRBV5-1, the J gene TRBJ2-7; TRBD1 matches at 12 bases. Germline trimming cut 1 base from V and 7 bases from J; bases unmatched to any gene: 6. Germline CDR1 reads SGHRS; CDR2 reads YFSETQ. The CDR3 spans 15 residues. The CDR3 DNA is TGCGCCAGCAGCTTGTTGGGACAGGGGGCCTGGGAGCAGTACTTC. It codes for CASSLLGQGAWEQYF.

The chain employs TRBV5-1 and TRBJ2-7, with 8 nucleotides matching TRBD1. CDR3 size: 14 residues. J gave up 5 bases and V 3 bases, and 7 bases lay outside the gene matches. From germline, CDR1 is SGHRS and CDR2 YFSETQ. CDR3 sequence: CASSSGQGSDEQYF. CDR3 nucleotides: TGCGCCAGCAGCTCAGGACAGGGAAGTGACGAGCAGTACTTC.

Only a few counts were recorded for this clone. This sequence joins TRBV7-9 and TRBJ1-3, with D uncertain. The CDR3 consists of 14 residues. The germline V gene has CDR1 SEHNR and CDR2 FQNEAQ (reference sequence). V lost 3 bases and J 5 bases, leaving 11 bases between the germline ends. The CDR3 nucleotides read TGTGCCAGCAGCTTGAGGAGGGCGAGAAACACCATATATTTT. Its translation: CASSLRRARNTIYF.